Included here is one T cell receptor (beta chain) sequence, with context. Profiled with immunoSEQ multiplex PCR; TCRdb holds only in-frame clones, not every one. The data show about 98,000 clones, around 90% seen once. This entry comes from a study of T cell changes during pregnancy in multiple sclerosis. Germline CDR1 and CDR2: LNHDA and SQIVND (reference sequence). The germline V and J ends were trimmed by 6 bases and 0 bases, with 9 bases remaining between them. This CDR3 region has 13 residues. This sequence joins TRBV19 and TRBJ2-7; a weak D match, TRBD2 (6 bases). This TCR was sampled from a female donor in good health, enrolled as a control in a pregnancy study. The sequencing here drew on peripheral blood, taken after pregnancy. The CDR3 sequence: CASSRDFSYEQYF. As DNA, the CDR3 is TGTGCCAGTAGCCGGGACTTCTCCTACGAGCAGTACTTC. Variable domain in full (rest from reference TRBV19 and TRBJ2-7): DGGITQSPKYLFRKEGQNVTLSCEQNLNHDAMYWYRQDPGQGLRLIYYSQIVNDFQKGDIAEGYSVSREKKESFPLTVTSAQKNPTAFYLCASSRDFSYEQYFGPGTRLTVT.